A selection of T cell receptor beta chains follows, all from one sample in a study of blood T cell repertoires in COVID-19. Clones were sequenced by immunoSEQ multiplex PCR, and TCRdb holds only the in-frame ones, with some missing. The repertoire holds 150,000 or so clones, about 80% seen once, with 25% to 30% in the top ten. Source material: peripheral blood. These receptors all come from a woman aged 55-69 years with acute or convalescent COVID-19. Each CDR3 is given with its conserved first and last residue.

CASSQDNGGSEPQHF TRBJ1-5 TRBV4-2
CASSLGGQTPYNEQFF TRBJ2-1 TRBV5-1
CASSPRQGYTIYF TRBJ1-3 TRBV3-1/TRBV3-2
CASSPTGGERTEAFF TRBJ1-1 TRBV18
CASSLERWEAFF TRBJ1-1 TRBV28
CASLSRVNSNQPQHF TRBJ1-5 TRBV19
CASSLSLTGAETQYF TRBJ2-5 TRBV5-1
CSVGISGDLNQPQHF TRBJ1-5 TRBV29-1
CASSLGPGGGELFF TRBJ2-2 TRBV5-8
CASSVRTGSDTQYF TRBJ2-3 TRBV9
CASARQGTYGYTF TRBJ1-2 TRBV2
CASSPGQGNYEQYF TRBJ2-7 TRBV11-2
CASSLNGGNTGELFF TRBJ2-2 TRBV3-1/TRBV3-2
CASSSRDRDVGEQYF TRBJ2-7 TRBV5-8
CASSSPAGKYGYTF TRBJ1-2 TRBV28
CASSPQGQDTEAFF TRBJ1-1 TRBV5-1
CASISPGQRAANYGYTF TRBJ1-2 TRBV28
CASSYGTGGSYQSNEKLFF TRBJ1-4 TRBV6-2/TRBV6-3
CASSIEWGHGYTF TRBJ1-2 TRBV19
CASRLDRGLETQYF TRBJ2-5 TRBV6-6
CASSLSYGQHSNQPQHF TRBJ1-5 TRBV28
CASRTLHDAGGTEAFF TRBJ1-1 TRBV2
CATSRATTGDNEQFF TRBJ2-1 TRBV15
CASSHVASNQPQHF TRBJ1-5 TRBV5-8
CASSSRGQYRGYTF TRBJ1-2 TRBV19
CASSVAQGDEQYF TRBJ2-7 TRBV9
CASSTRNRNSPLHF TRBJ1-6 TRBV9
CASSLSDPGNQPQHF TRBJ1-5 TRBV27
CASSLASTTEAFF TRBJ1-1 TRBV5-1
CASSLSRGNYGYTF TRBJ1-2 TRBV3-1/TRBV3-2
CASSPTGSSYNEQFF TRBJ2-1 TRBV3-1/TRBV3-2
CASSESRESNQPQHF TRBJ1-5 TRBV6-1
CASSTRDRGLSNQPQHF TRBJ1-5 TRBV19
CASSEGQTYEQYF TRBJ2-7 TRBV2
CASGKSSGGSYEQYF TRBJ2-7 TRBV5-1
CASGLNTGTEETQYF TRBJ2-5 TRBV12-5
CASSSLYEQYF TRBJ2-7 TRBV27
CASSVGISGGSEETQYF TRBJ2-5 TRBV9
CASSQGSGPSETQYF TRBJ2-5 TRBV4-2
CASSAGGHEQYF TRBJ2-7 TRBV2
CASSQDHGGYTF TRBJ1-2 TRBV3-1/TRBV3-2
CASSQGGGRYNEQFF TRBJ2-1 TRBV3-1/TRBV3-2
CASSSRKTSGGTDTQYF TRBJ2-3 TRBV5-1
CASSQTGNTGELFF TRBJ2-2 TRBV18
CASSPAPHNGETQYF TRBJ2-5 TRBV18
CSVASGGLTDTQYF TRBJ2-3 TRBV29-1
CASSQGDRGKTGELFF TRBJ2-2 TRBV3-1/TRBV3-2
CASSDPGKPQHF TRBJ1-5 TRBV27
CASSLDTAKSGNTIYF TRBJ1-3 TRBV5-1
CASSLSWGRVHEQYF TRBJ2-7 TRBV7-8
CASSRDRGLSFSGNTIYF TRBJ1-3 TRBV18
CATSRGGQLNTEAFF TRBJ1-1 TRBV15
CATRGEGATGELFF TRBJ2-2 TRBV24-1
CAISRETGVGEKLFF TRBJ1-4 TRBV10-3
CATSDFRSRDSYEQYF TRBJ2-7 TRBV24-1
CASSLAGTLGYEQFF TRBJ2-1 TRBV7-9
CASSRPAENSNQPQHF TRBJ1-5 TRBV21-1
CASRQGNQPQHF TRBJ1-5 TRBV2
CASSLAGIGYGYTF TRBJ1-2 TRBV28